Listed below are T cell receptor beta chains from one sample, sequenced in a study of metastatic and nonmetastatic thyroid tumors. TCRdb reprocessed the PCR reads via MiXCR. There are around 38,000 clones in the sample; roughly 25% occur only once, and 8% to 10% lies in the top ten. The sequenced material came from blood. Every receptor here comes from a female donor with papillary thyroid cancer or a benign thyroid nodule (not recorded which). Some clones in this sample may be carry-over from other donors' samples. Each CDR3 is given with its conserved first and last residue. The order of the fields is V gene, clone size, D gene, J gene, CDR3 DNA, CDR3 protein. D genes are given only for firm matches. Only part of the rows carry a size: once, few, many, or a class if the clone is expanded.

V gene: TRBV11-2; clone size: many; D gene: TRBD1; J gene: TRBJ2-1; CDR3 DNA: TGTGCCAGCAGCTCGCCCGGGACAGGGGTAACGAATGAGCAGTTCTTC; CDR3 protein: CASSSPGTGVTNEQFF
V gene: TRBV20-1; clone size: many; D gene: -; J gene: TRBJ1-1; CDR3 DNA: TGCAGTGCTAGAGTCGGGGGGCAGGGAGACACTGAAGCTTTCTTT; CDR3 protein: CSARVGGQGDTEAFF
V gene: TRBV20-1; clone size: -; D gene: -; J gene: TRBJ1-2; CDR3 DNA: TGCAGTGCCCCGGTCGGGGTGGACTCTATGGTCTACACCTTC; CDR3 protein: CSAPVGVDSMVYTF
V gene: TRBV29-1; clone size: many; D gene: TRBD1; J gene: TRBJ2-3; CDR3 DNA: TGCAGCGTGGACAGGGACGGGGGTACGCAGTATTTT; CDR3 protein: CSVDRDGGTQYF
V gene: TRBV4-3; clone size: many; D gene: -; J gene: TRBJ1-1; CDR3 DNA: TGCGCCAGCAGCCGGGACCTAAACACTGAAGCTTTCTTT; CDR3 protein: CASSRDLNTEAFF
V gene: TRBV7-8; clone size: -; D gene: -; J gene: TRBJ2-7; CDR3 DNA: TGTGCCAGCGGCCTGCGTACCTACGAGCAGTACTTC; CDR3 protein: CASGLRTYEQYF
V gene: TRBV4-1; clone size: many; D gene: TRBD2; J gene: TRBJ2-7; CDR3 DNA: TGCGCCAGCAGCCAAGATCCCATGACTAGCGGGAGGTCCTCCTTC; CDR3 protein: CASSQDPMTSGRSSF
V gene: TRBV7-2; clone size: many; D gene: TRBD2; J gene: TRBJ2-1; CDR3 DNA: TGTGCCAGCAGCTTAGGGTCGACTAGCATGTATGAGCAGTTCTTC; CDR3 protein: CASSLGSTSMYEQFF
V gene: TRBV20-1; clone size: -; D gene: -; J gene: TRBJ1-1; CDR3 DNA: TGCAGTGCCCTCGGCGGGCTACCCGGGACTGAAGCTTTCTTT; CDR3 protein: CSALGGLPGTEAFF
V gene: TRBV25-1; clone size: once; D gene: TRBD1; J gene: TRBJ2-7; CDR3 DNA: TGTGCCAGCAGTCTTGACGCCGATGGGACAGGTGGGTCCGGTAGGAGGTACGAGCAGTACTTC; CDR3 protein: CASSLDADGTGGSGRRYEQYF
V gene: TRBV3-1; clone size: many; D gene: -; J gene: TRBJ2-5; CDR3 DNA: TGTGCCAGCGGACTCTACGAGAAAGAGACCCAGTACTTC; CDR3 protein: CASGLYEKETQYF
V gene: TRBV6-1; clone size: -; D gene: TRBD1; J gene: TRBJ1-5; CDR3 DNA: TGTGCCAGCAGGGAGGGGGCGCGGGGCAATCAGCCCCAGCATTTT; CDR3 protein: CASREGARGNQPQHF
V gene: TRBV6-1; clone size: -; D gene: TRBD1; J gene: TRBJ1-2; CDR3 DNA: TGTGCCAGCAGGGACAGGTTCGGCTATGGCTACACCTTC; CDR3 protein: CASRDRFGYGYTF
V gene: TRBV28; clone size: -; D gene: -; J gene: TRBJ2-1; CDR3 DNA: TGTGCCATCAGTTTTCGGGTTACCTACAATGAGCAGTTCTTC; CDR3 protein: CAISFRVTYNEQFF
V gene: TRBV6-4; clone size: few; D gene: TRBD2; J gene: TRBJ2-7; CDR3 DNA: TGTGCCAGCAGTTGGACTAGCGGGAGTTACGAGCAGTACTTC; CDR3 protein: CASSWTSGSYEQYF
V gene: TRBV2; clone size: medium-sized; D gene: TRBD2; J gene: TRBJ2-7; CDR3 DNA: TGTGCCAGCAGTAGGACTAGCGGGACCGCCTACGAGCAGTACTTC; CDR3 protein: CASSRTSGTAYEQYF
V gene: TRBV4-2; clone size: many; D gene: -; J gene: TRBJ2-3; CDR3 DNA: TGTGCCAGCAGCCAAGATGGGGGTGGGAGTGGAGATACGCAGTATTTT; CDR3 protein: CASSQDGGGSGDTQYF
V gene: TRBV5-5; clone size: few; D gene: TRBD1; J gene: TRBJ2-6; CDR3 DNA: TGTGCCAGCAGCCTTGAGGGGGCGCCCGGGGCCAACGTCCTGACTTTC; CDR3 protein: CASSLEGAPGANVLTF